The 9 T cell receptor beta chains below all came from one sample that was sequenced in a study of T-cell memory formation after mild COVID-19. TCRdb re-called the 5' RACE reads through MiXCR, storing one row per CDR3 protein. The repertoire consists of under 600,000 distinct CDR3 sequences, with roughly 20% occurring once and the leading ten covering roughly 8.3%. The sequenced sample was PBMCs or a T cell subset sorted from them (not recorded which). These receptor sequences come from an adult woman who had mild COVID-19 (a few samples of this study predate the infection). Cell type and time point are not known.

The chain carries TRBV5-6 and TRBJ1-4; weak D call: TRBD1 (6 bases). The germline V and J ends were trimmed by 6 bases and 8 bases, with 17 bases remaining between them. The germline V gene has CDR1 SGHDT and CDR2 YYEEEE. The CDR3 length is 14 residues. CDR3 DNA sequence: TGTGCCAGCACCATGGAGGGGGGAGGAGAAAAACTGTTTTTT. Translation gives CASTMEGGGEKLFF.

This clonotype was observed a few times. CDR3 sequence reads: CATSDQGRWEQYF. For the CDR3, the DNA is TGTGCCACCAGTGACCAGGGACGGTGGGAGCAGTACTTC. This sequence joins TRBV24-1 and TRBJ2-7; D may match TRBD1 or TRBD2 (5 bases each). This CDR3 region has 13 residues. Germline CDR1 reads KGHDR; CDR2 reads SFDVKD. Trimming cost V 4 bases and J 7 bases, with 13 bases left between them.

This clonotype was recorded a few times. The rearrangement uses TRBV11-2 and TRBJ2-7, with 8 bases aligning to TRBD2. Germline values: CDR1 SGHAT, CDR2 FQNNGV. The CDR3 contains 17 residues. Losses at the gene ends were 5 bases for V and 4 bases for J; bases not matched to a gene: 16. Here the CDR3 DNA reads TGTGCCAGCAGCCAGGACCGGAGGCTAGCGGGCCGGTACGAGCAGTACTTC. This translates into CASSQDRRLAGRYEQYF.

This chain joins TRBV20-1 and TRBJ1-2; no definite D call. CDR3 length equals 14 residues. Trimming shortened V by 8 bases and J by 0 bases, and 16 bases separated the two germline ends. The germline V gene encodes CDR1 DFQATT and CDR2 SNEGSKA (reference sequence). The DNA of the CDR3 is TGCAGTAAAGGATCGTCGGGAGCTAACTATGGCTACACCTTC. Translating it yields CSKGSSGANYGYTF.

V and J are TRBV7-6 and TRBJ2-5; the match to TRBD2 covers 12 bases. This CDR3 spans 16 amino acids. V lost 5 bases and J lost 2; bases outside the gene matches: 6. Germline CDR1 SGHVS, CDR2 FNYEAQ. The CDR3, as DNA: TGTGCCAGCAGCCTAAGACTAGCGGGGGAACAAGAGACCCAGTACTTC. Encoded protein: CASSLRLAGEQETQYF.

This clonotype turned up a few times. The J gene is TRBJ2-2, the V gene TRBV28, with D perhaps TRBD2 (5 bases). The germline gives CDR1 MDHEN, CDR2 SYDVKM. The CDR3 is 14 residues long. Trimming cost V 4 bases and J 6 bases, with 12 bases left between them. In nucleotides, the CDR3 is TGTGCCAGCAGTTCAATGACGGAGGCCGGGGAGCTGTTTTTT. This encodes CASSSMTEAGELFF.

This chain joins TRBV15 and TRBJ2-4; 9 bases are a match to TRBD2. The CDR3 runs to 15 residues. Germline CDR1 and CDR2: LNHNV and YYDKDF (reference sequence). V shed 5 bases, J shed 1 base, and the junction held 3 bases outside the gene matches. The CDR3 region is CATSAGGPAKNIQYF. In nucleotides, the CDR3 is TGTGCCACCAGCGCGGGGGGGCCGGCCAAAAACATTCAGTACTTC.

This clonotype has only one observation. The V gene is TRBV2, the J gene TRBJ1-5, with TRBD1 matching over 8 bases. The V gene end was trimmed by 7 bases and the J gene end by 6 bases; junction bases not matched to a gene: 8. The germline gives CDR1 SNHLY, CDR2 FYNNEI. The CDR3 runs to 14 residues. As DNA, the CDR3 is TGTGCCAGCACTGTAGGACAGGGTGGTCAGCCCCAGCATTTT. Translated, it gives CASTVGQGGQPQHF.

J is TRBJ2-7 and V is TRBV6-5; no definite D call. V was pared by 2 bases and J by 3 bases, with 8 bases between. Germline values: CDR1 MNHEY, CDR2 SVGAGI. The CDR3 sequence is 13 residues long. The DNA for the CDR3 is TGTGCCAGCAGTTACGCCAACAACTACGAGCAGTACTTC. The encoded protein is CASSYANNYEQYF.